The present T cell receptor (beta chain) was sequenced within a study of blood T cell repertoires in COVID-19. Study at large: The United States, Italy and Spain provided the acute and convalescent COVID-19 samples. The cDNA or gDNA used as material had been derived from T cells, B-cell-depleted T cells, or PBMCs.

Germline CDR1 MGHDK, CDR2 SYGVNS. J gave up 0 bases and V 10 bases, and 12 bases lay outside the gene matches. This CDR3 spans 16 amino acids. Per the authors' pipeline: Counts of nucleated cells, estimated from reference gene primer amplification, were obtained. TCRdb's table, derived via immunoSEQ multiplex PCR, lists solely in-frame clones and lacks some. D and trimming come from the DNA, and the V and J calls and clone size come from that table. The table has roughly 110,000 clones, just over 90% seen once. The receptor was derived from a woman aged 25-40 years with acute or convalescent COVID-19. Sequenced material: peripheral blood. V is TRBV25-1 and J is TRBJ2-3; 8 bases line up with TRBD2. The CDR3 is CATEGGGPSSTDTQYF. The CDR3 bases are TGTGCCACTGAGGGCGGGGGGCCAAGTAGCACAGATACGCAGTATTTT.